This is a list of T cell receptor beta chains from one sample in a study of spatial heterogeneity in lung cancer. A single record per CDR3 protein comes from TCRdb applying MiXCR to the 5' RACE reads. Among around 27,000 distinct CDR3 sequences, 5% to 6.5% were seen once, and the ten largest hold 20% to 25%. Sequenced material: PBMCs, taken at follow-up. These receptors all stem from a female donor with early-stage non-small cell lung cancer. CDR3s include the opening cysteine and the closing phenylalanine or tryptophan. The D gene is left open where the match is weak. Some rows have no size entry. The others give once, few or many, or a class for an expanded clone.

d_call	v_call	clone_size	j_call	cdr3_aa	cdr3_nt
TRBD1	TRBV29-1	many	TRBJ1-1	CSVGNRQGNTEAFF	TGCAGCGTTGGGAATCGACAGGGCAACACTGAAGCTTTCTTT
.	TRBV5-4	many	TRBJ2-7	CASSEDSAYEQYF	TGTGCCAGCAGCGAGGACTCAGCCTACGAGCAGTACTTC
TRBD1	TRBV6-2/TRBV6-3	many	TRBJ2-7	CASSYSGTGALEQYF	TGTGCCAGCAGTTACTCAGGGACAGGGGCCCTGGAGCAGTACTTC
.	TRBV28	many	TRBJ2-3	CASAASTDTQYF	TGTGCCAGCGCGGCTAGCACAGATACGCAGTATTTT
.	TRBV29-1	many	TRBJ2-1	CSVGPPTGEQFF	TGCAGCGTTGGGCCCCCCACAGGTGAGCAGTTCTTC
.	TRBV28	few	TRBJ1-2	CASSLTGQWRGYTF	TGTGCCAGCAGTTTAACCGGACAGTGGAGGGGCTACACCTTC
.	TRBV6-5	many	TRBJ2-5	CASSLRTGRGETQYF	TGTGCCAGCAGCCTTCGGACAGGGCGGGGGGAGACCCAGTACTTC
.	TRBV24-1	few	TRBJ2-3	CATAGQSTDTQYF	TGTGCCACGGCGGGACAGAGCACAGATACGCAGTATTTT
TRBD1	TRBV5-1	many	TRBJ1-1	CASSLMTGLNTEAFF	TGCGCCAGCAGCCTGATGACAGGGTTGAACACTGAAGCTTTCTTT
TRBD1	TRBV12-3/TRBV12-4	medium-sized	TRBJ1-1	CASSETGGLTEAFF	TGTGCCAGCAGTGAGACAGGGGGCCTCACTGAAGCTTTCTTT
.	TRBV29-1	many	TRBJ1-1	CSVEVKANTEAFF	TGCAGCGTTGAAGTAAAGGCTAACACTGAAGCTTTCTTT
.	TRBV11-1	many	TRBJ2-2	CASSAPGQSTGELFF	TGTGCCAGCTCTGCTCCCGGACAGTCCACCGGGGAGCTGTTTTTT
.	TRBV9	few	TRBJ1-4	CASSASGQPNEKLFF	TGTGCCAGCAGCGCCTCCGGACAGCCTAATGAAAAACTGTTTTTT
.	TRBV6-5	few	TRBJ2-2	CASSYRADGAGELIF	TGTGCCAGCAGTTACCGGGCCGATGGTGCCGGGGAGCTGATTTTT
.	TRBV15	medium-sized	TRBJ1-2	CATSRDRLAGGTRSYGYTF	TGTGCCACCAGCAGAGACAGATTAGCCGGCGGGACGAGATCCTATGGCTACACCTTC
TRBD2	TRBV4-2	many	TRBJ2-4	CASSPLGGPDIQYF	TGTGCCAGCAGCCCTCTGGGAGGGCCCGACATTCAGTACTTC
TRBD2	TRBV5-1	.	TRBJ2-1	CASSLVGTRTYNEQFF	TGCGCCAGCAGCTTGGTGGGGACTAGAACCTACAATGAGCAGTTCTTC
TRBD2	TRBV7-2	many	TRBJ2-7	CASSSRGDGPYEQYF	TGTGCCAGCAGCTCCCGGGGGGACGGGCCCTACGAGCAGTACTTC
.	TRBV7-2	many	TRBJ2-5	CASSFSGETQYF	TGTGCCAGCAGCTTTAGTGGCGAGACCCAGTACTTC
.	TRBV7-6	.	TRBJ1-4	CASSLGTATNEKLFF	TGTGCCAGCAGCTTAGGGACTGCCACGAATGAAAAACTGTTTTTT
.	TRBV20-1	many	TRBJ2-3	CSARLDTQYF	TGCAGTGCTCGCCTCGATACGCAGTATTTT
.	TRBV27	many	TRBJ2-3	CASSYNPGVGTQYF	TGTGCCAGCAGTTATAACCCGGGAGTAGGTACGCAGTATTTT
.	TRBV7-2	many	TRBJ2-3	CASSLRRGQGTDTQYF	TGTGCCAGCAGCTTACGGAGGGGACAAGGCACAGATACGCAGTATTTT
.	TRBV9	many	TRBJ1-5	CASSAGGNQPQHF	TGTGCCAGCAGCGCCGGGGGTAATCAGCCCCAGCATTTT
TRBD2	TRBV20-1	many	TRBJ2-7	CSAEGLAGYEQYF	TGCAGTGCCGAGGGACTAGCGGGGTACGAGCAGTACTTC
TRBD2	TRBV20-1	many	TRBJ2-7	CSARDQRLAAYEQYF	TGCAGTGCTAGAGATCAGCGGCTAGCGGCCTACGAGCAGTACTTC
.	TRBV2	many	TRBJ1-6	CASSEIEQAENSPLHF	TGTGCCAGCAGTGAAATAGAACAGGCGGAGAATTCACCCCTCCACTTT
TRBD2	TRBV10-2	many	TRBJ2-5	CASSDERGGAGETQYF	TGCGCCAGCAGTGATGAGCGGGGGGGCGCGGGAGAGACCCAGTACTTC